The clone carrying this T cell receptor beta chain appeared once. Authors' methods: Estimated nucleated cell counts came from reference gene primer amplification. Generated by immunoSEQ multiplex PCR, the TCRdb table keeps only in-frame clones and is missing some. V and J calls plus clone size are reproduced from that table; the DNA served to infer D and trimming. The table includes under 300,000 clones, roughly 88% detected once. This sample was included in a study of blood T cell repertoires in COVID-19. Looking at the study overall: Donors in the United States, Italy and Spain gave samples during acute or convalescent COVID-19. The cDNA or gDNA used as material had been derived from T cells, B-cell-depleted T cells, or PBMCs.

The CDR3 loop spans 14 amino acids. Germline V gives CDR1 SGHAT, CDR2 FQNNGV. With 3 bases removed from V and 4 bases from J, the gap between germline ends came to 13 bases. This chain links TRBV11-2 with TRBJ2-7; D might be TRBD1 (5 bases). The origin of this receptor is a woman between 40 and 50 years old who had recovered from COVID-19. The sequencing input was peripheral blood. CDR3 in amino acids: CASSLERQRYEQYF. The CDR3 bases are TGTGCCAGCAGCTTGGAAAGACAGAGATACGAGCAGTACTTC.